This T cell receptor beta chain was found in a study of shared clonotypes between healthy human individuals. Study-level results: In a handful of donors, around 5.5% of naive CD4 clonotypes appeared in common. Clonotypes which were not shared had lower generation probabilities than clonotypes that all four donors shared.

To note about this clone: The antigen is unknown.

CD8 cells classed as naive were CD45RO-negative and positively selected for CCR7, excluding terminally differentiated effector memory CD45RA+ cells. The authors' processing: Junction-only immunoSEQ data arrived without quality scores, meaning filtering differed. Method: immunoSEQ multiplex PCR; TCRdb's copy keeps in-frame clones and lacks some. V and J calls and clone size come straight from that table; D and trimming were deduced from the DNA. The sample carries fewer than 1 million clones, about 96% recorded once. Unmatched junction bases numbered 8, after V lost 0 bases and J lost 11 bases. The CDR3 totals 14 residues. Looked up from germline, CDR1 is LNHNV and CDR2 is YYDKDF (reference sequence).

Material for sequencing was naive CD8+ T cells sorted from blood. This TCR was sampled from a young man in good health. V and J are TRBV15 and TRBJ1-1, with TRBD1 matching 8 bases. The CDR3 protein is CATSRDTGGTPAFF. The DNA for the CDR3 is TGTGCCACCAGCAGAGATACAGGGGGTACCCCGGCTTTCTTT. The complete variable domain, with remaining parts taken from reference TRBV15 and TRBJ1-1, reads DAMVIQNPRYQVTQFGKPVTLSCSQTLNHNVMYWYQQKSSQAPKLLFHYYDKDFNNEADTPDNFQSRRPNTSFCFLDIRSPGLGDTAMYLCATSRDTGGTPAFFGQGTRLTVV.